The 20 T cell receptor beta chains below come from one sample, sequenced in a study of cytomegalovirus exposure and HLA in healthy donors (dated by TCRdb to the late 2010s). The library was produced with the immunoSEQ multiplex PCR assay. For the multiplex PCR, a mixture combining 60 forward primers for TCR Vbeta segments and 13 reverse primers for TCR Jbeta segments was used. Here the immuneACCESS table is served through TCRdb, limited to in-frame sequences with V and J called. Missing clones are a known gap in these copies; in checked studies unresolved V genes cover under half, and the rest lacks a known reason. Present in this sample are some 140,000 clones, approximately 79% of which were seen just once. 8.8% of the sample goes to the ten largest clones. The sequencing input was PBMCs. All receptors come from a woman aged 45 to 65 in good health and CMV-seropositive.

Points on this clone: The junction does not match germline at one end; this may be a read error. CDR3 in amino acids: CATSRDRGEQWF. The CDR3 nucleotides are TGTGCCACCAGCAGAGATCGCGGGGAGCAGTGGTTC. J is TRBJ2-7 and V is TRBV15; maybe TRBD2 (6 bases). Germline CDR1 reads LNHNV; CDR2 reads YYDKDF (reference sequence). The CDR3 covers 12 residues.

CDR3 DNA sequence: TGCGCCAGCAGCTTTAATTCGGTCCAGGGGAGATGGGAAACCCAGTACTTC. This encodes CASSFNSVQGRWETQYF. The chain joins TRBV5-1 to TRBJ2-5; TRBD1 is a possible D gene (6 bases). The CDR3 is 17 amino acids. Germline V gene lookup returns CDR1 SGHRS and CDR2 YFSETQ. V was pared by 2 bases and J by 8 bases, with 25 bases between.

DNA of the CDR3: TGTGCCAGCAGCCCCCGGATCCTAGCGGCGCAGGAGACCCAGTACTTC. Its protein product is CASSPRILAAQETQYF. V gene TRBV5-8 combines with J gene TRBJ2-5; 7 nucleotides agree with TRBD2. Germline loops: CDR1 SGHTS, CDR2 YDEGEE. V was clipped by 4 bases and J by 5 bases; unmatched bases: 14. This CDR3 contains 16 residues.

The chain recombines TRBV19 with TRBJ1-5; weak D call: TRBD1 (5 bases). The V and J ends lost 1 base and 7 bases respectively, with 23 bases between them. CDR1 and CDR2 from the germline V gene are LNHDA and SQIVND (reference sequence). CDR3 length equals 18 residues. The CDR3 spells CASSIGPGVTRNRQPQHF. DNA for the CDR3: TGTGCCAGTAGTATAGGCCCGGGGGTAACTCGGAACCGACAGCCCCAGCATTTT.

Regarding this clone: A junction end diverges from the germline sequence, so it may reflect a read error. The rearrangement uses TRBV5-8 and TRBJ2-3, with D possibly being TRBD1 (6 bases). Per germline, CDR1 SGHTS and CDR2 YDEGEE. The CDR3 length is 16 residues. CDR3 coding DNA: TGTGCCAGCAGCCCTCCCACAGGGCTCCACACATATACGCAGTATTTT. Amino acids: CASSPPTGLHTYTQYF. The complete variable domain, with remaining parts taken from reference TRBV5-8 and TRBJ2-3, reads EAGVTQSPTHLIKTRGQQATLRCSPISGHTSVYWYQQALGLGLQFLLWYDEGEERNRGNFPPRFSGRQFPNYSSELNVNALELEDSALYLCASSPPTGLHTYTQYFGPGTRLTVL.

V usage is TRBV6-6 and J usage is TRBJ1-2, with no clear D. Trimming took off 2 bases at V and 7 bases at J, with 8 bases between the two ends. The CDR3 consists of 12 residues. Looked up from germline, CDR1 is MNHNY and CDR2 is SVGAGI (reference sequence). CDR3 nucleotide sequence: TGTGCCAGCAGTTACCCTCGGGGTGGCTACACCTTC. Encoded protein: CASSYPRGGYTF.

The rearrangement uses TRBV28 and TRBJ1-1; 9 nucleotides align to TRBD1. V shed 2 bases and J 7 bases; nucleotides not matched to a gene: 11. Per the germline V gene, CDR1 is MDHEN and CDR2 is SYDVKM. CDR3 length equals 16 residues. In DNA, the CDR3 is TGTGCCAGCAGTTTACTCGGGACAGGGAGGTTAGGTGAAGCTTTCTTT. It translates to CASSLLGTGRLGEAFF.

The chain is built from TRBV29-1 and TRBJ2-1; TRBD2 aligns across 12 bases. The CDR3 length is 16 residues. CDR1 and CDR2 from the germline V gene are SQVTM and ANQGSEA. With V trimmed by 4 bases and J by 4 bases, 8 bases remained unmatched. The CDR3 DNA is TGCAGCGTTGCCCTCGGACTAGCGGGGAGATACAATGAGCAGTTCTTC. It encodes CSVALGLAGRYNEQFF.

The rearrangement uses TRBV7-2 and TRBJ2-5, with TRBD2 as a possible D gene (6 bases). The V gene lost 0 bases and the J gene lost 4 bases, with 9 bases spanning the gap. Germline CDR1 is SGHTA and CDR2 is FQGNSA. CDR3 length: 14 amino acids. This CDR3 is CASSLARGTETQYF. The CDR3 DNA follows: TGTGCCAGCAGCTTAGCCCGGGGGACAGAGACCCAGTACTTC.

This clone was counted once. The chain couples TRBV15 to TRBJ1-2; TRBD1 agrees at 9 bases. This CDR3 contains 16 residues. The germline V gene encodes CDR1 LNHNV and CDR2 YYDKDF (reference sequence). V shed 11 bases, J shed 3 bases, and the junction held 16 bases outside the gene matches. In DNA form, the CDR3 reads TGTGCCTCACCCCCGGACAGGGGTCTGACTTACTATGGCTACACCTTC. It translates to CASPPDRGLTYYGYTF.

For the CDR3, the DNA is TGTGCCAGCAGCTTAGCCGGTGGACTCAGCGGGACGTACCAAGAGACCCAGTACTTC. Protein sequence: CASSLAGGLSGTYQETQYF. The chain employs TRBV11-2 and TRBJ2-5, with TRBD2 matching 7 bases. The CDR3 has 19 amino acids. Germline lookup yields CDR1 SGHAT and CDR2 FQNNGV. V shed 1 base, J shed 0 bases, and the junction held 14 bases outside the gene matches.

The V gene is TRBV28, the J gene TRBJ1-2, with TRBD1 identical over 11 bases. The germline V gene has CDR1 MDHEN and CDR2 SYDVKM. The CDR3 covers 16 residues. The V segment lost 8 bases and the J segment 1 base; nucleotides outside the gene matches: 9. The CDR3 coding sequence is TGTGCCAGCGGACCGGGACAGGGGGTTATTAACTATGGCTACACCTTC. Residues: CASGPGQGVINYGYTF.

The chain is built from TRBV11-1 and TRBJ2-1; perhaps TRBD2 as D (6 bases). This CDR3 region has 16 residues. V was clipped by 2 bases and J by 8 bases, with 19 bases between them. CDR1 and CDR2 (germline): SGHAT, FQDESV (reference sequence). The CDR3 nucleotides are TGTGCCAGCAGCTTATTATCCGGGGGAGGTGGGCATGAGCAGTTCTTC. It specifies CASSLLSGGGGHEQFF.

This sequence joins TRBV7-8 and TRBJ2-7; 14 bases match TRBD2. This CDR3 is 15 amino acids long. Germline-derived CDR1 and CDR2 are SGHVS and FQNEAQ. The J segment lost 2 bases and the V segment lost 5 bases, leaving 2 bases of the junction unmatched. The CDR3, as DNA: TGTGCCAGCAGCCAGGGACTAGCGGGGGCCTACGAGCAGTACTTC. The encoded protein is CASSQGLAGAYEQYF.

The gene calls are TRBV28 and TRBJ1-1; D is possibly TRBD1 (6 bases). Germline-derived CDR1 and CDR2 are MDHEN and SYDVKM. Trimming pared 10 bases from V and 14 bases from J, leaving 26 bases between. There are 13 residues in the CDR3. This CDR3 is CATGERGFSRLFF. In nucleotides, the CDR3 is TGTGCCACAGGGGAGCGTGGTTTCTCCAGGTTGTTCTTT.

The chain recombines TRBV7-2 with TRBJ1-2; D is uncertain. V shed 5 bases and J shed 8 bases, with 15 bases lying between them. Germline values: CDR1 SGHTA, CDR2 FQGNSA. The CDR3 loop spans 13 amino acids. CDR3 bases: TGTGCCAGCAGCCCGGCTTGGTCCAGGGGCTACACCTTC. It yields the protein CASSPAWSRGYTF.

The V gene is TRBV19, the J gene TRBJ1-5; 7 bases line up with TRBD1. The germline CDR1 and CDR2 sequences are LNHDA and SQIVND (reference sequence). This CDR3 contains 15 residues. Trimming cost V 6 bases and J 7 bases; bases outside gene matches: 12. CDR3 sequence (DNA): TGTGCCAGTAGCCATTCGCCAGGGGGGAAACAGCCCCAGCATTTT. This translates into CASSHSPGGKQPQHF.

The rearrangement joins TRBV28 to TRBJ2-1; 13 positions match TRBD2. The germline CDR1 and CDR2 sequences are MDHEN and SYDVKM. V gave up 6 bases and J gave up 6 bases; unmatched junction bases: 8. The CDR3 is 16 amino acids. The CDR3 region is CASSRGTSGVGNEQFF. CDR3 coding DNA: TGTGCCAGCAGCCGAGGGACTAGCGGGGTAGGCAATGAGCAGTTCTTC.

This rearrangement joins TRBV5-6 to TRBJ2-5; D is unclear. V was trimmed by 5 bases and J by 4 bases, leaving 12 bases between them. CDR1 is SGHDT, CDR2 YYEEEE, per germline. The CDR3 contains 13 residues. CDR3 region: CASRFGAGETQYF. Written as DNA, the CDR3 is TGTGCCAGCAGGTTCGGTGCAGGAGAGACCCAGTACTTC.

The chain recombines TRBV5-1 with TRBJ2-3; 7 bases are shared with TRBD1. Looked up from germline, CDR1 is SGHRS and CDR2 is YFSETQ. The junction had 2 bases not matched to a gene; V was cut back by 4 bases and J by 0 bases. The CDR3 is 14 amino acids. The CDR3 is CASSKQGSTDTQYF. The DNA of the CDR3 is TGCGCCAGCAGCAAACAGGGGAGCACAGATACGCAGTATTTT.